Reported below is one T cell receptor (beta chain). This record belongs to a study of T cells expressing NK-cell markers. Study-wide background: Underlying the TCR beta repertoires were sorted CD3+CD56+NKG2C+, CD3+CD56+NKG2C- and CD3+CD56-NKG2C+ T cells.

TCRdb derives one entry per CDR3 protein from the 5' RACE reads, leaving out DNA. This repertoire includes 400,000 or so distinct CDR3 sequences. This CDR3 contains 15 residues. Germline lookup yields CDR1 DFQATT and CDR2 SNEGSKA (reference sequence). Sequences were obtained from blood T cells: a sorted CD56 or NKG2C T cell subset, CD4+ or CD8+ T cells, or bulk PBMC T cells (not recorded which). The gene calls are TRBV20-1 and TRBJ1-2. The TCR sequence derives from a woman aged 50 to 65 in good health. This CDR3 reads CSARVPGLGYDGYTF.